The sequence of this T cell receptor (beta chain) was determined in a study of T cells after yellow fever vaccination. TCRdb processed the 5' RACE reads anew with MiXCR; each CDR3 protein has one entry. The sample has approximately 240,000 distinct CDR3 sequences, more than 3.5% seen once. At least ten counts were recorded for this clonotype. This CDR3 is built from 12 residues. Losses at the gene ends were 5 bases for V and 5 bases for J; bases not matched to a gene: 2. Material: PBMCs, obtained 15 days after the yellow fever booster vaccination. The chain joins TRBV12-3 or TRBV12-4 to TRBJ2-7; TRBD1 agrees at 8 bases. This TCR was recovered from a man aged 18 to 29 who received the YFV17D yellow fever vaccine. CDR3 sequence (DNA): TGTGCCAGCAGTCAGGGGGCGCACGAGCAGTACTTC. Translating gives CASSQGAHEQYF.